These 30 T cell receptor beta chains were sequenced from one sample in a study of blood T cell repertoires in COVID-19. Repertoires were generated with immunoSEQ multiplex PCR, while TCRdb's copy carries only in-frame clones and drops some. The sample has about 230,000 clones; more than 65% are singletons. The sequencing sample was made of peripheral blood. The receptor set was obtained from a woman older than 75 with acute or convalescent COVID-19.

This chain links TRBV28 with TRBJ2-5; D is perhaps TRBD1 (6 bases). From germline, CDR1 is MDHEN and CDR2 SYDVKM. V shed 7 bases and J shed 3 bases, with 18 bases lying between them. This CDR3 has 15 residues. CDR3 protein: CASIPGALGKETQYF. CDR3 nucleotides: TGTGCCAGCATCCCAGGGGCTTTGGGAAAAGAGACCCAGTACTTC.

The J gene is TRBJ2-7, the V gene TRBV6-2 or TRBV6-3, with 10 bases that match TRBD1. V lost 0 bases to trimming and J lost 3 bases; unmatched junction nucleotides: 2. The germline V gene has CDR1 MNHEY and CDR2 SVGEGT. The CDR3 is 15 amino acids. In nucleotides, the CDR3 is TGTGCCAGCAGTTACTCGGACAGGGGGTTCTACGAGCAGTACTTC. Protein sequence: CASSYSDRGFYEQYF.

The chain recombines TRBV28 with TRBJ2-2; TRBD1 matches 10 bases. The junction had 11 bases not matched to a gene; V was cut back by 7 bases and J by 6 bases. Germline lookup yields CDR1 MDHEN and CDR2 SYDVKM. The CDR3 sequence is 16 residues long. CDR3: CASTQAGTGDAGELFF. CDR3 bases: TGTGCCAGCACCCAAGCCGGGACAGGGGACGCCGGGGAGCTGTTTTTT.

As regards this clone: Within the sample, other DNA sequences also encode this same CDR3. This chain joins TRBV3-1 (or the pseudogene TRBV3-2) and TRBJ2-3, with 11 nucleotides matching TRBD2. Trimming removed 5 bases from V and 1 base from J; junction bases left unmatched: 2. The CDR3 runs to 15 residues. The V gene's germline CDR1 is LGHDT and CDR2 YNNKEL (reference sequence). Here the CDR3 reads CASSLTSGGTDTQYF. In DNA form, the CDR3 reads TGTGCCAGCAGCTTGACTAGCGGGGGCACAGATACGCAGTATTTT.

The chain combines TRBV12-5 with TRBJ1-4; TRBD1 aligns across 8 bases. There are 13 residues in the CDR3. Germline V gives CDR1 LGHNT, CDR2 FRNRAP. V trimming: 1 base; J trimming: 8 bases; junction bases outside the gene matches: 0. DNA of the CDR3: TGTGCTAGTGGTTTGGGGACAGGGGAAAAACTGTTTTTT. Residues: CASGLGTGEKLFF.

The chain employs TRBV6-5 and TRBJ2-3; TRBD2 aligns across 9 bases. This CDR3 is 13 amino acids long. Trimming at V came to 6 bases and at J to 5 bases, leaving 3 bases not matched to a gene. Germline assignment: CDR1 MNHEY and CDR2 SVGAGI. The CDR3 here is CASRHSGGDTQYF. CDR3 in DNA: TGTGCCAGCAGACATAGCGGGGGAGATACGCAGTATTTT.

V usage is TRBV6-4 and J usage is TRBJ1-1; D is possibly TRBD1 (6 bases). This CDR3 has 13 residues. Germline V gene sequence: CDR1 MRHNA, CDR2 SNTAGT. The ends were cut back, 3 bases at V and 7 bases at J, with 12 bases in the middle. The CDR3 coding sequence is TGTGCCAGCAGTGAGGGTGGGACAAGTGAAGCTTTCTTT. Its protein product is CASSEGGTSEAFF.

V is TRBV11-2 and J is TRBJ2-5; 8 nucleotides align to TRBD2. The CDR3 spans 14 residues. The germline gives CDR1 SGHAT, CDR2 FQNNGV. V was clipped by 5 bases and J by 4 bases; unmatched bases: 6. DNA of the CDR3: TGTGCCAGCAGCCCGCGGGGGGCGGGAGAGACCCAGTACTTC. Translated, it gives CASSPRGAGETQYF.

J is TRBJ2-7 and V is TRBV2; D call uncertain. Germline-derived CDR1 and CDR2 are SNHLY and FYNNEI. Trimming shortened V by 5 bases and J by 2 bases, and 10 bases separated the two germline ends. This CDR3 is built from 13 residues. The DNA of the CDR3 is TGTGCCAGCAGTACTGACTCGACCTACGAGCAGTACTTC. Residues: CASSTDSTYEQYF.

In this sample, this clone turned up once. The chain links TRBV19 to TRBJ1-1; weak D call: TRBD1 (5 bases). CDR3 length: 16 residues. V was pared by 3 bases and J by 6 bases, with 20 bases between. Germline CDR1 LNHDA, CDR2 SQIVND (reference sequence). The CDR3 here is CASSISSWGQAPEAFF. CDR3 in DNA: TGTGCCAGTAGTATTTCGTCCTGGGGCCAGGCCCCTGAAGCTTTCTTT.

In this sample, this clone turned up once. V gene TRBV4-2 combines with J gene TRBJ2-3, with D unclear. The V gene's germline CDR1 is LGHNA and CDR2 YNFKEQ. V lost 1 base to trimming and J lost 5 bases, with 13 bases between them. The CDR3 extends over 15 amino acids. CDR3: CASSQGLRRGDTQYF. CDR3 sequence (DNA): TGTGCCAGCAGCCAAGGGCTTCGGCGAGGAGATACGCAGTATTTT.

This clone was detected once. The chain joins TRBV18 to TRBJ1-1; possible D gene TRBD1, 5 bases. Trimming took 1 base from V and 1 from J, leaving 7 bases between them. This CDR3 comprises 14 residues. Per germline, CDR1 KGHSH and CDR2 LQKENI. The CDR3 nucleotides read TGTGCCAGCTCACCACTTACAGGGAACACTGAAGCTTTCTTT. It translates to CASSPLTGNTEAFF.

This chain uses TRBV19 with TRBJ1-5; TRBD1 might be the D (5 bases). The CDR3 covers 15 residues. With 5 bases removed from V and 0 bases from J, the gap between germline ends came to 11 bases. CDR1 LNHDA and CDR2 SQIVND come from the germline V gene (reference sequence). The CDR3 region is CASSDTDSSNQPQHF. In DNA form, the CDR3 reads TGTGCCAGTAGTGACACAGACAGTAGCAATCAGCCCCAGCATTTT.

In its sample, this clone was seen a few times. The genes are TRBV12-5 and TRBJ2-1; TRBD2 matches 15 bases. The CDR3 has 20 residues. V shed 7 bases and J 6 bases; nucleotides not matched to a gene: 19. CDR1 is LGHNT and CDR2 is FRNRAP in the germline V gene. The CDR3 protein is CASAPQAVGTSGRPINEQFF. The CDR3 DNA sequence: TGTGCTAGTGCTCCCCAGGCGGTGGGGACTAGCGGGAGGCCTATCAATGAGCAGTTCTTC.

The V and J genes are TRBV11-3 and TRBJ2-1; D might be TRBD1 (5 bases). CDR1 is SGHNT, CDR2 YENEEA, per germline. Trimming shortened V by 5 bases and J by 0 bases, and 11 bases separated the two germline ends. This CDR3 contains 15 residues. DNA of the CDR3: TGTGCCAGCAGCCCCCGACAGAGCTCCTACAATGAGCAGTTCTTC. It encodes CASSPRQSSYNEQFF.

The chain has TRBV19 and TRBJ1-2, with 8 bases identical to TRBD1. There are 15 residues in the CDR3. Losses at the gene ends were 5 bases for V and 4 bases for J; bases not matched to a gene: 9. CDR1 and CDR2 from the germline V gene are LNHDA and SQIVND (reference sequence). The chain's CDR3 is CASSLTTGASYGYTF. CDR3 sequence (DNA): TGTGCCAGTAGTTTAACGACAGGGGCAAGCTATGGCTACACCTTC.

The chain joins TRBV12-5 to TRBJ2-3, with 9 bases identical to TRBD1. CDR3 length: 16 residues. CDR1 and CDR2 (germline): LGHNT, FRNRAP. V dropped 3 bases and J dropped 3; count of bases not matched to a gene: 7. The CDR3 loop reads CASGFHLDRGTDTQYF. CDR3 DNA: TGTGCTAGTGGTTTCCATTTGGACAGGGGAACAGATACGCAGTATTTT.

The V gene is TRBV4-2, the J gene TRBJ1-3, with no clear D. Germline CDR1 reads LGHNA; CDR2 reads YNFKEQ. V lost 2 bases and J 2 bases, leaving 16 bases between the germline ends. The CDR3 runs 17 residues. This CDR3 reads CASSQPHEGSAGNTIYF. As DNA, the CDR3 is TGTGCCAGCAGCCAACCCCATGAGGGTAGCGCTGGAAACACCATATATTTT.

This chain joins TRBV6-5 and TRBJ2-2, with TRBD2 identical over 8 bases. V lost 4 bases, J lost 6 bases, and 7 bases stayed unmatched. Per the germline V gene, CDR1 is MNHEY and CDR2 is SVGAGI. This CDR3 region has 15 residues. CDR3 loop: CASSWGTSNAGELFF. In DNA, the CDR3 is TGTGCCAGCAGTTGGGGGACTAGTAACGCCGGGGAGCTGTTTTTT.

This sequence joins TRBV29-1 and TRBJ2-5; 11 bases align to TRBD1. The CDR3 runs 13 residues. V shed 8 bases, J shed 4 bases, and the junction held 6 bases outside the gene matches. CDR1 and CDR2 (germline): SQVTM, ANQGSEA. CDR3 sequence reads: CSSGQGASETQYF. The CDR3 DNA reads TGCAGCTCTGGACAGGGGGCCTCAGAGACCCAGTACTTC.

This rearrangement joins TRBV7-3 to TRBJ2-7; 9 positions agree with TRBD1. The CDR3 covers 14 residues. Germline assignment: CDR1 SGHTA and CDR2 FQGTGA. V lost 5 bases to trimming and J lost 3 bases; unmatched junction nucleotides: 5. The chain's CDR3 is CASSPTTGGYEQYF. CDR3 nucleotide sequence: TGTGCCAGCAGCCCGACGACAGGGGGCTACGAGCAGTACTTC.

The chain couples TRBV19 to TRBJ1-3; maybe TRBD1 (6 bases). V lost 5 bases and J lost 0, with 11 bases in between. Germline V gives CDR1 LNHDA, CDR2 SQIVND (reference sequence). The length of the CDR3 is 15 residues. CDR3 amino acids: CASSQNRDSGNTIYF. For the CDR3, the DNA is TGTGCCAGTAGTCAAAACAGGGACTCTGGAAACACCATATATTTT.

V is TRBV5-6 and J is TRBJ2-1; D is uncertain. Trimming pared 2 bases from V and 13 bases from J, leaving 10 bases between. Germline CDR1 reads SGHDT; CDR2 reads YYEEEE. The CDR3 is 11 amino acids. CDR3 DNA sequence: TGTGCCAGCAGCTTTGCCAGCGACCAGTTCTTC. This gives the protein CASSFASDQFF.

The chain has TRBV18 and TRBJ2-6; D is undetermined. The CDR3 loop spans 15 amino acids. Trimming pared 0 bases from V and 0 bases from J, leaving 3 bases between. CDR1 is KGHSH, CDR2 LQKENI, per germline. CDR3 in DNA: TGTGCCAGCTCACCACCGGCCTCTGGGGCCAACGTCCTGACTTTC. The encoded protein is CASSPPASGANVLTF.

The J gene is TRBJ2-4, the V gene TRBV14; 7 nucleotides match TRBD2. Germline-derived CDR1 and CDR2 are SGHDN and FVKESK. J lost 6 bases, V lost 1 base, and 0 bases had no gene match. This CDR3 spans 13 amino acids. CDR3 region: CASSQGGRNIQYF. The CDR3, as DNA: TGTGCCAGCAGCCAAGGCGGGAGAAACATTCAGTACTTC.

V gene TRBV14 combines with J gene TRBJ1-2, with 9 bases matching TRBD1. Unmatched junction bases numbered 16, after V lost 4 bases and J lost 7 bases. CDR3 length: 17 residues. CDR1 and CDR2 (germline): SGHDN, FVKESK. Written as DNA, the CDR3 is TGTGCCAGCAGCCTTCCGGGACAGGGAATTACCGGGAGTGGCTACACCTTC. It specifies CASSLPGQGITGSGYTF. The whole variable domain, remainder taken from reference TRBV14 and TRBJ1-2, is EAGVTQFPSHSVIEKGQTVTLRCDPISGHDNLYWYRRVMGKEIKFLLHFVKESKQDESGMPNNRFLAERTGGTYSTLKVQPAELEDSGVYFCASSLPGQGITGSGYTFGSGTRLTVV.

The V gene is TRBV19, the J gene TRBJ2-5; TRBD2 aligns across 7 bases. The CDR3 sequence is 14 residues long. Germline V gene sequence: CDR1 LNHDA, CDR2 SQIVND (reference sequence). V was pared by 7 bases and J by 3 bases, with 8 bases of the junction left unmatched. The DNA for the CDR3 is TGTGCCAGTACCGATGGGGGAGGGGAAGAGACCCAGTACTTC. It specifies CASTDGGGEETQYF.

This chain connects TRBV4-1 to TRBJ2-5, with 8 bases matching TRBD2. This CDR3 has 17 residues. The V and J ends lost 0 bases and 3 bases, in that order; junction bases with no gene match: 9. Germline CDR1 reads MGHRA; CDR2 reads YSYEKL. CDR3 in amino acids: CASSQDKKTSDKETQYF. In DNA form, the CDR3 reads TGCGCCAGCAGCCAAGATAAGAAGACTAGCGATAAAGAGACCCAGTACTTC.

V usage is TRBV5-1 and J usage is TRBJ2-1; D is uncertain. Germline lookup yields CDR1 SGHRS and CDR2 YFSETQ. V lost 0 bases and J lost 3, with 7 bases in between. This CDR3 is built from 14 residues. The CDR3 here is CASSLGTDYNEQFF. Written as DNA, the CDR3 is TGCGCCAGCAGCTTGGGAACAGACTACAATGAGCAGTTCTTC.

DNA of the CDR3: TGTGCCAGCAGTTACTTAGGACAGGGGAGCTCCTACGAGCAGTACTTC. Encoded protein: CASSYLGQGSSYEQYF. The rearrangement links TRBV6-6 to TRBJ2-7, with 9 bases identical to TRBD1. Germline V gives CDR1 MNHNY, CDR2 SVGAGI (reference sequence). Unmatched junction bases numbered 4, after V lost 1 base and J lost 0 bases. The CDR3 length is 16 residues.